The next 13 T cell receptor beta chains were all read from a single sample in a study of T-cell reconstitution after alpha-beta-depleted transplantation in children. Unique molecular identifiers were incorporated during preparation of the TCRbeta library. TCRdb recomputed calls from the PCR reads with MiXCR, one row per CDR3 protein. This sample has 700,000 to 950,000 distinct CDR3 sequences, with roughly 15% found just once. The material was PBMCs, mostly from graft donor cells, obtained 360 days after TCRalphabeta/CD19-depleted stem cell transplant. These receptors were taken from a male patient between 10 and 17 years old who had a stem cell transplant for acute lymphoblastic leukemia, so the T cells may come from the graft donor.

This clonotype has just a few counts. CDR3 DNA sequence: TGTGCCAGCCAGTACGGGAGCAGACCTTACAATGAGCAGTTCTTC. Residues: CASQYGSRPYNEQFF. The chain uses TRBV25-1 and TRBJ2-1; tentatively, D is TRBD2 (6 bases). V shed 8 bases and J shed 4 bases, with 18 bases lying between them. The V gene's germline CDR1 is MGHDK and CDR2 SYGVNS. CDR3 length equals 15 residues.

This rearrangement joins TRBV11-2 to TRBJ2-5; D may match TRBD1 or TRBD2 (5 bases each). Per the germline V gene, CDR1 is SGHAT and CDR2 is FQNNGV. This CDR3 comprises 15 residues. The V gene lost 4 bases and the J gene lost 1 base, with 13 bases spanning the gap. CDR3 loop: CASSWGWASQETQYF. CDR3 DNA: TGTGCCAGCAGCTGGGGGTGGGCTTCCCAAGAGACCCAGTACTTC.

The CDR3: CASSMLFPGQGAYNEQFF. The CDR3 nucleotides read TGTGCCAGTAGTATGCTTTTCCCGGGACAGGGGGCTTACAATGAGCAGTTCTTC. The chain couples TRBV19 to TRBJ2-1; 12 bases agree with TRBD1. The trim removed 3 bases at V and 4 bases at J, leaving 10 bases unmatched. CDR3 length: 18 residues. In germline, CDR1 is LNHDA, CDR2 SQIVND (reference sequence).

This chain connects TRBV7-9 to TRBJ2-3; 11 bases align to TRBD2. Germline assignment: CDR1 SEHNR and CDR2 FQNEAQ (reference sequence). The CDR3 loop spans 16 amino acids. Trimming removed 5 bases from V and 6 bases from J; junction bases left unmatched: 10. The CDR3 sequence: CASSTTSGAARDTQYF. CDR3 bases: TGTGCCAGCAGCACGACTAGCGGGGCGGCACGGGATACGCAGTATTTT.

This clonotype appeared a few times. The V and J genes are TRBV9 and TRBJ2-5; D remains unclear. The CDR3 is made up of 14 amino acids. Trimming took off 0 bases at V and 2 bases at J, with 8 bases between the two ends. Germline V CDR1 and CDR2: SGDLS, YYNGEE. The CDR3 nucleotides are TGTGCCAGCAGCGTAGCCGGGTCGCAAGAGACCCAGTACTTC. Its translation: CASSVAGSQETQYF. Variable domain in full (rest from reference TRBV9 and TRBJ2-5): DSGVTQTPKHLITATGQRVTLRCSPRSGDLSVYWYQQSLDQGLQFLIQYYNGEERAKGNILERFSAQQFPDLHSELNLSSLELGDSALYFCASSVAGSQETQYFGPGTRLLVL.

Turning to this clonotype: An end of the junction differs from the germline gene, which may be a read error. The gene calls are TRBV18 and TRBJ2-7; D remains ambiguous. The CDR3 extends over 17 amino acids. Germline values: CDR1 KGHSH, CDR2 LQKENI. The CDR3 nucleotides are TGTGCCAGCTCACCGCGTCTCAGCCCCCGCTACTCCTCCGAGCAGTACTTC. As protein: CASSPRLSPRYSSEQYF.

In this sample, this clonotype turned up many times. The gene calls are TRBV4-1 and TRBJ2-1; 7 nucleotides line up with TRBD2. J was trimmed by 5 bases and V by 1 base; bases with no gene match: 5. From germline, CDR1 is MGHRA and CDR2 YSYEKL. The CDR3 consists of 15 residues. Here the CDR3 DNA reads TGCGCCAGCAGCCAAGTATCTCGGGGGGACAATGAGCAGTTCTTC. Its protein product is CASSQVSRGDNEQFF.

Here the CDR3 DNA reads TGTGCCAGCAGCTTACAAATCTACGAGCAGTACTTC. It is translated as CASSLQIYEQYF. The rearrangement uses TRBV7-6 and TRBJ2-7; D not certain. Germline V gene lookup returns CDR1 SGHVS and CDR2 FNYEAQ. With 2 bases removed from V and 3 bases from J, the gap between germline ends came to 5 bases. The CDR3 length is 12 residues. The full variable domain, with the rest looked up from reference TRBV7-6 and TRBJ2-7, is GAGVSQSPRYKVTKRGQDVALRCDPISGHVSLYWYRQALGQGPEFLTYFNYEAQQDKSGLPNDRFSAERPEGSISTLTIQRTEQRDSAMYRCASSLQIYEQYFGPGTRLTVT.

The rearrangement links TRBV7-9 to TRBJ2-2; 7 bases map to TRBD1. V gave up 3 bases and J gave up 6 bases; unmatched junction bases: 13. The CDR3 contains 17 residues. CDR1 is SEHNR, CDR2 FQNEAQ, per germline (reference sequence). The CDR3 DNA is TGTGCCAGCAGCTTGGGACAGAACCGTCCTCCAGCCGGGGAGCTGTTTTTT. It yields the protein CASSLGQNRPPAGELFF.

The rearrangement uses TRBV5-1 and TRBJ2-7; the D gene is possibly TRBD1 (5 bases). Looked up from germline, CDR1 is SGHRS and CDR2 is YFSETQ. CDR3 length equals 18 residues. V lost 0 bases to trimming and J lost 2 bases, with 21 bases between them. This CDR3 reads CASSLGPVGLRAPYEQYF. As DNA, the CDR3 is TGCGCCAGCAGCTTGGGGCCGGTGGGCCTCAGGGCCCCCTACGAGCAGTACTTC.

In its sample, this clonotype was seen many times. V and J are TRBV10-3 and TRBJ2-7; D call uncertain. The CDR3 sequence is 11 residues long. V dropped 3 bases and J dropped 5 bases, with 5 bases sitting between them. Germline V gene lookup returns CDR1 ENHRY and CDR2 SYGVKD. This CDR3 is CAISDSDEQYF. The CDR3 nucleotides are TGTGCCATCAGTGACAGCGACGAGCAGTACTTC.

The V and J genes are TRBV5-1 and TRBJ2-4, with 8 nucleotides matching TRBD1. The CDR3 totals 15 residues. V lost 0 bases to trimming and J lost 3 bases; unmatched junction nucleotides: 2. CDR1 SGHRS and CDR2 YFSETQ come from the germline V gene. CDR3 bases: TGCGCCAGCAGCTTGGGACAGGGGAACAAAAACATTCAGTACTTC. This encodes CASSLGQGNKNIQYF. Full variable domain (rest looked up from reference TRBV5-1 and TRBJ2-4): KAGVTQTPRYLIKTRGQQVTLSCSPISGHRSVSWYQQTPGQGLQFLFEYFSETQRNKGNFPGRFSGRQFSNSRSEMNVSTLELGDSALYLCASSLGQGNKNIQYFGAGTRLSVL.

This clonotype turned up a few times. This chain uses TRBV20-1 with TRBJ2-5; TRBD2 agrees at 10 bases. The length of the CDR3 is 16 residues. Trimming cost V 2 bases and J 5 bases; bases outside gene matches: 11. The V gene's germline CDR1 is DFQATT and CDR2 SNEGSKA (reference sequence). The CDR3 loop reads CSARWLAGVVEETQYF. In DNA, the CDR3 is TGCAGTGCTAGATGGCTAGCGGGAGTGGTGGAGGAGACCCAGTACTTC.